One sample yielded the 16 T cell receptor beta chains listed below, sequenced in a study of T cell changes during pregnancy in multiple sclerosis. Produced via immunoSEQ multiplex PCR; TCRdb's table is partial and in-frame only. The sample includes some 57,000 clones, around 90% of them seen just once. The source material was CD4+ T cells from peripheral blood mononuclear cells, sampled in the first trimester of pregnancy. All receptors come from a female donor with multiple sclerosis, enrolled in a pregnancy study.

This clone was observed a few times. V gene TRBV25-1 combines with J gene TRBJ1-5; D is unresolved. Trimming cost V 7 bases and J 1 base, with 8 bases left between them. There are 13 residues in the CDR3. Germline loops: CDR1 MGHDK, CDR2 SYGVNS. The CDR3: CASKGGSNQPQHF. Written as DNA, the CDR3 is TGTGCCAGCAAGGGAGGCAGCAATCAGCCCCAGCATTTT.

This chain's CDR3 is CASSRGDSLNTEAFF. Here the CDR3 DNA reads TGTGCCAGCAGTCGTGGGGACTCCTTGAACACTGAAGCTTTCTTT. The chain combines TRBV7-2 with TRBJ1-1; TRBD1 is a possible D gene (5 bases). V was shortened by 6 bases and J by 0 bases, with 14 bases between the two germline ends. The CDR3 runs to 15 residues. CDR1 SGHTA and CDR2 FQGNSA come from the germline V gene. The entire variable domain, with the rest obtained from reference TRBV7-2 and TRBJ1-1, is as follows: GAGVSQSPSNKVTEKGKDVELRCDPISGHTALYWYRQSLGQGLEFLIYFQGNSAPDKSGLPSDRFSAERTGGSVSTLTIQRTQQEDSAVYLCASSRGDSLNTEAFFGQGTRLTVV.

The CDR3 bases are TGTGCCAGCAGACGCTCCACAGGATTTGCAACTAATGAAAAACTGTTTTTT. Translating gives CASRRSTGFATNEKLFF. The chain couples TRBV27 to TRBJ1-4, with D possibly being TRBD1 (5 bases). The V gene lost 6 bases and the J gene lost 0 bases, with 17 bases spanning the gap. The CDR3 consists of 17 residues. CDR1 is MNHEY and CDR2 is SMNVEV in the germline V gene (reference sequence).

This rearrangement joins TRBV5-1 to TRBJ1-4; maybe TRBD1 (5 bases). Trimming removed 0 bases from V and 4 bases from J, with 7 bases in between. CDR1 and CDR2 (germline): SGHRS, YFSETQ. This CDR3 has 14 amino acids. DNA of the CDR3: TGCGCCAGCAGCTTGGCCCAGGGTAATGAAAAACTGTTTTTT. Amino acids: CASSLAQGNEKLFF.

V is TRBV4-2 and J is TRBJ2-3; perhaps TRBD2 as D (5 bases). The V gene's germline CDR1 is LGHNA and CDR2 YNFKEQ. This CDR3 region has 16 residues. V lost 6 bases and J 0 bases, leaving 16 bases between the germline ends. CDR3 DNA sequence: TGTGCCAGCAGTGGCCGGGAACAAAGTAGCACAGATACGCAGTATTTT. As protein: CASSGREQSSTDTQYF.

The chain couples TRBV7-2 to TRBJ1-4; the D is unclear. This CDR3 has 13 residues. The V and J ends lost 5 bases and 8 bases respectively, with 12 bases between them. Germline-derived CDR1 and CDR2 are SGHTA and FQGNSA. The DNA of the CDR3 is TGTGCCAGCAGCCCCCAGTCCACCGAAAAACTGTTTTTT. Translating it yields CASSPQSTEKLFF.

V usage is TRBV15 and J usage is TRBJ2-3; 8 nucleotides align to TRBD2. The CDR3 spans 16 residues. V shed 0 bases and J 6 bases; nucleotides not matched to a gene: 8. The V gene's germline CDR1 is LNHNV and CDR2 YYDKDF (reference sequence). CDR3 bases: TGTGCCACCAGCAGAGAAGTTCGCGGGGGGCTTGATACGCAGTATTTT. Residues: CATSREVRGGLDTQYF.

The J gene is TRBJ2-1, the V gene TRBV6-1; 8 bases align to TRBD2. Unmatched junction bases numbered 15, after V lost 0 bases and J lost 8 bases. CDR1 and CDR2 (germline): MNHNS, SASEGT. The CDR3 covers 18 residues. CDR3 sequence: CASSEALRGGHRAYEQFF. CDR3 in DNA: TGTGCCAGCAGTGAAGCGCTTCGGGGGGGACATAGGGCATATGAGCAGTTCTTC.

The genes are TRBV11-3 and TRBJ1-1; D is unclear. Germline loops: CDR1 SGHNT, CDR2 YENEEA. The CDR3 extends over 13 amino acids. V lost 2 bases to trimming and J lost 1 base, with 5 bases between them. DNA for the CDR3: TGTGCCAGCAGCTTAAATCGGAACACTGAAGCTTTCTTT. It specifies CASSLNRNTEAFF. Looking up the rest from reference TRBV11-3 and TRBJ1-1 gives the full variable domain: EAGVVQSPRYKIIEKKQPVAFWCNPISGHNTLYWYLQNLGQGPELLIRYENEEAVDDSQLPKDRFSAERLKGVDSTLKIQPAELGDSAVYLCASSLNRNTEAFFGQGTRLTVV.

The chain recombines TRBV25-1 with TRBJ2-1; D gene uncertain. V dropped 6 bases and J dropped 10 bases, with 10 bases sitting between them. The germline V gene has CDR1 MGHDK and CDR2 SYGVNS. CDR3 length: 11 residues. CDR3 DNA sequence: TGTGCCAGCAGCCCCAGCAGGGAGCAGTTCTTC. Translation: CASSPSREQFF.

This clone was seen more than once but under ten times. The genes are TRBV11-2 and TRBJ2-3, with D maybe TRBD1 (5 bases). This CDR3 comprises 14 residues. V lost 3 bases to trimming and J lost 7 bases, with 14 bases between them. CDR1 and CDR2 (germline): SGHAT, FQNNGV. The CDR3 DNA reads as TGTGCCAGCAGCTTCGTCAGGGCGGCGAATACGCAGTATTTT. Encoded protein: CASSFVRAANTQYF.

The V call is TRBV7-6, the J call TRBJ2-3; 11 bases agree with TRBD1. The CDR3 extends over 15 amino acids. Germline lookup yields CDR1 SGHVS and CDR2 FNYEAQ. After removal of 6 bases from V and 3 bases from J, the junction contained 5 bases not matched to a gene. The CDR3 region has the DNA TGTGCCAGCAGTTCGCGGGACAGGGGGACAGATACGCAGTATTTT. It translates to CASSSRDRGTDTQYF. The full variable domain, rest sourced from reference TRBV7-6 and TRBJ2-3, is GAGVSQSPRYKVTKRGQDVALRCDPISGHVSLYWYRQALGQGPEFLTYFNYEAQQDKSGLPNDRFSAERPEGSISTLTIQRTEQRDSAMYRCASSSRDRGTDTQYFGPGTRLTVL.

The chain combines TRBV9 with TRBJ2-5; D gene ambiguous. The CDR3 is 14 residues long. The V and J ends lost 0 bases and 2 bases respectively, with 8 bases between them. Germline V gene lookup returns CDR1 SGDLS and CDR2 YYNGEE. The chain's CDR3 is CASSVGGPQETQYF. CDR3 DNA: TGTGCCAGCAGCGTAGGAGGCCCACAAGAGACCCAGTACTTC.

About this clone itself: This specimen includes other DNA sequences encoding the same CDR3. J is TRBJ2-3 and V is TRBV6-1; D is perhaps TRBD2 (5 bases). CDR1 and CDR2 from the germline V gene are MNHNS and SASEGT. This CDR3 has 13 residues. V shed 5 bases and J shed 0 bases, with 6 bases lying between them. CDR3 bases: TGTGCCAGCAGTTGGACTAGCACAGATACGCAGTATTTT. Residues: CASSWTSTDTQYF.

This clone was counted a single time. V is TRBV9 and J is TRBJ1-2, with TRBD1 matching 7 bases. V shed 3 bases and J 7 bases; nucleotides not matched to a gene: 15. In germline, CDR1 is SGDLS, CDR2 YYNGEE. The CDR3 runs to 16 residues. CDR3 region: CASSALQGPLGSGYTF. CDR3 DNA: TGTGCCAGCAGCGCACTACAGGGGCCCCTGGGGAGTGGCTACACCTTC. Full variable domain (remainder filled in from reference TRBV9 and TRBJ1-2): DSGVTQTPKHLITATGQRVTLRCSPRSGDLSVYWYQQSLDQGLQFLIQYYNGEERAKGNILERFSAQQFPDLHSELNLSSLELGDSALYFCASSALQGPLGSGYTFGSGTRLTVV.

A few counts support this clone. V gene TRBV2 combines with J gene TRBJ2-3; 12 bases are a match to TRBD2. The CDR3 loop spans 17 amino acids. Unmatched junction bases numbered 7, after V lost 3 bases and J lost 3 bases. Germline assignment: CDR1 SNHLY and CDR2 FYNNEI. For the CDR3, the DNA is TGTGCCAGCAGTGAGGACCTTCTAGCGGGGGGGACAGATACGCAGTATTTT. It is translated as CASSEDLLAGGTDTQYF. Variable domain in full (rest from reference TRBV2 and TRBJ2-3): EPEVTQTPSHQVTQMGQEVILRCVPISNHLYFYWYRQILGQKVEFLVSFYNNEISEKSEIFDDQFSVERPDGSNFTLKIRSTKLEDSAMYFCASSEDLLAGGTDTQYFGPGTRLTVL.